Listed below are T cell receptor beta chains from one sample, sequenced in a study of blood T cell repertoires in COVID-19. Libraries were prepared by immunoSEQ multiplex PCR; TCRdb keeps only in-frame clonotypes and omits some of them. The table includes around 100,000 clones, around 93% detected once. Specimen: peripheral blood. Source of these receptors: a human donor with active COVID-19. The donor label of this sample is uncertain. Each CDR3 is given with its conserved first and last residue. The D gene is left open where the match is weak. Clone size appears in some rows only: once, few, many, or a class for an expanded clone.

J	size	D	V	DNA	CDR3
TRBJ2-7	NA	NA	TRBV6-5	TGTGCCAGCGGCTCGCCAACAGGATACGAGCAGTACTTC	CASGSPTGYEQYF
TRBJ1-1	few	NA	TRBV6-5	TGTGCCAGCAGTCCTCAGGACGCCGGAGGGGCTTTCTTT	CASSPQDAGGAFF
TRBJ1-6	once	TRBD1	TRBV11-1	TGTGCCAGCAGCCGCAGGGGGAATAATTCACCCCTCCACTTT	CASSRRGNNSPLHF
TRBJ2-3	NA	TRBD2	TRBV19	TGTGCCAGTAGTGATCTTACTAGCGGGGGGGAAGATACGCAGTATTTT	CASSDLTSGGEDTQYF
TRBJ2-5	NA	NA	TRBV19	TGTGCCAGTAGTATAGCGGCAGGACAAGAGACCCAGTACTTC	CASSIAAGQETQYF
TRBJ1-3	NA	NA	TRBV19	TGTGCCAGTAGTAACGACAGAGACTCTGGAAACACCATATATTTT	CASSNDRDSGNTIYF
TRBJ2-5	NA	TRBD2	TRBV6-5	TGTGCCAGCAGACGCCTAGCGGGGGAGCAAGAGACCCAGTACTTC	CASRRLAGEQETQYF
TRBJ1-5	once	NA	TRBV11-2	TGTGCCAGCAGCCTACACAGCTACAATCAGCCCCAGCATTTT	CASSLHSYNQPQHF
TRBJ2-7	once	TRBD2	TRBV7-2	TGTGCCAGCAGCCCGGGGACTACTTGGGGGCAGTACTTC	CASSPGTTWGQYF
TRBJ2-3	many	NA	TRBV6-4	TGTGCCAGCAGTGAAGGAGTCGGGAGCACAGATACGCAGTATTTT	CASSEGVGSTDTQYF
TRBJ2-1	NA	NA	TRBV27	TGTGCCAGCAGTTCCGTCTGGGACTCATACAATGAGCAGTTCTTC	CASSSVWDSYNEQFF
TRBJ2-1	NA	NA	TRBV6-4	TGTGCCAGCAGTGCCAATCCGACAGCGTACAATGAGCAGTTCTTC	CASSANPTAYNEQFF
TRBJ1-2	NA	TRBD1	TRBV6-5	TGTGCCAGCAGACTGGGACAGATCTATGGCTACACCTTC	CASRLGQIYGYTF
TRBJ1-1	NA	NA	TRBV12-3/TRBV12-4	TGTGCCAGCAGCCGACAGGTATTCACTGAAGCTTTCTTT	CASSRQVFTEAFF
TRBJ1-2	once	TRBD1	TRBV6-5	TGTGCCAGCAGACAGGGGTACGGCTATGGCTACACCTTC	CASRQGYGYGYTF
TRBJ1-2	NA	NA	TRBV7-9	TGTGCCAGCAGCTCCCGACGAGACAGTATAAGCAACTATGGCTACACCTTC	CASSSRRDSISNYGYTF
TRBJ2-3	few	NA	TRBV9	TGTGCCAGCAGCCCGATGACTACCCGTTACACAGATACGCAGTATTTT	CASSPMTTRYTDTQYF
TRBJ1-1	once	NA	TRBV19	TGTGCCAGTAGTATAACAGGGAACACTGAAGCTTTCTTT	CASSITGNTEAFF
TRBJ1-1	NA	NA	TRBV7-6	TGTGCCAGCAGCTTAGATATAGAGGGTGAAGCTTTCTTT	CASSLDIEGEAFF
TRBJ2-1	NA	NA	TRBV6-2/TRBV6-3	TGTGCCAGCAGTTACTCGTTGTTCAACGATCGGGGTGAGCAGTTCTTC	CASSYSLFNDRGEQFF
TRBJ2-7	NA	TRBD2	TRBV7-9	TGTGCCAGCAGTGCTAGCGGGGGAACCTACGAGCAGTACTTC	CASSASGGTYEQYF
TRBJ2-5	NA	TRBD1	TRBV25-1	TGTGCCAGCAGTGATGCAGGGGGCGGAGGGGAGACCCAGTACTTC	CASSDAGGGGETQYF
TRBJ2-7	NA	TRBD1	TRBV7-9	TGTGCCAGCAGCTTTGGTGGACAGGGTTTCCACGAGCAGTACTTC	CASSFGGQGFHEQYF
TRBJ2-2	NA	NA	TRBV24-1	TGTGCCACCAGTGATCCCGGGACAAACCCGAGGGGCGGGGAGCTGTTTTTT	CATSDPGTNPRGGELFF
TRBJ2-7	NA	TRBD1	TRBV19	TGTGCCAGTAGTATAGACTTGGGACAGGGACCCTACGAGCAGTACTTC	CASSIDLGQGPYEQYF
TRBJ1-5	NA	TRBD1	TRBV5-8	TGTGCCAGCAGCCCGCCGACAGGGAGCAATCAGCCCCAGCATTTT	CASSPPTGSNQPQHF
TRBJ1-1	NA	TRBD1	TRBV18	TGTGCCAGCTCCGGGACAGGGGAAACTGAAGCTTTCTTT	CASSGTGETEAFF
TRBJ1-2	NA	NA	TRBV10-3	TGTGCCATCAGTGACTTGCCTTCGTCCCCGGACAGCAACTATGGCTACACCTTC	CAISDLPSSPDSNYGYTF
TRBJ2-2	NA	TRBD2	TRBV2	TGTGCCAGCACCCCATCGGGGGGTGACACCGGGGAGCTGTTTTTT	CASTPSGGDTGELFF
TRBJ2-7	NA	TRBD2	TRBV5-4	TGTGCCAGCAGCTTTGGGTCTAGCGGGGCCTACGAGCAGTACTTC	CASSFGSSGAYEQYF
TRBJ2-1	NA	TRBD2	TRBV7-8	TGTGCCAGCAGCCCCGGACTAGCGGGGGACAATGAGCAGTTCTTC	CASSPGLAGDNEQFF
TRBJ2-7	NA	TRBD1	TRBV2	TGTGCCAGCAGTGAAGACCGGACAGGGGCTTACGAGCAGTACTTC	CASSEDRTGAYEQYF
TRBJ2-5	once	TRBD2	TRBV11-2	TGTGCCAGCACCAAAAGGAGAGGACAAGCGGGAGTTCAAGAGACCCAGTACTTC	CASTKRRGQAGVQETQYF
TRBJ2-1	NA	NA	TRBV5-1	TGCGCCAGCAGCCCTACCACAGCTAACAATGAGCAGTTCTTC	CASSPTTANNEQFF
TRBJ2-6	NA	TRBD2	TRBV4-1	TGCGCCAGCAGCCCGGGACTAAACTCTGGGGCCAACGTCCTGACTTTC	CASSPGLNSGANVLTF
TRBJ1-1	once	NA	TRBV21-1	TGTGCCAGCAGCAAAGGTGGGGGGTCCCGGGGCACTGAAGCTTTCTTT	CASSKGGGSRGTEAFF
TRBJ2-7	NA	NA	TRBV12-5	TGTGCTAGTGGTTTCGTAGAAGAGCAGTACTTC	CASGFVEEQYF
TRBJ1-1	NA	NA	TRBV7-9	TGTGCCAGCAGCTCATGGGGCCCGCGCCCAGCTGACACTGAAGCTTTCTTT	CASSSWGPRPADTEAFF
TRBJ1-2	NA	NA	TRBV3-1/TRBV3-2	TGTGCCAGCAGCTCGGGAAACTACAGGGCTGATGGCTACACCTTC	CASSSGNYRADGYTF
TRBJ2-1	NA	NA	TRBV18	TGTGCCAGCTCCTCATCGAGCTCCTACAATGAGCAGTTCTTC	CASSSSSSYNEQFF
TRBJ2-3	NA	NA	TRBV19	TGTGCCAGTAGTTCCGACAGTGGGAGCACAGATACGCAGTATTTT	CASSSDSGSTDTQYF
TRBJ2-3	NA	TRBD2	TRBV7-9	TGTGCCAGCGACATTGGGGGGGTTAGCACAGATACGCAGTATTTT	CASDIGGVSTDTQYF
TRBJ1-1	NA	NA	TRBV5-4	TGTGCCAGCTCTACTATACTTGCGTTCCCGGGGACTGAAGCTTTCTTT	CASSTILAFPGTEAFF
TRBJ2-5	NA	TRBD2	TRBV25-1	TGTGCCAGCACCCCATATGCGGGGGGAAGAGAGACCCAGTACTTC	CASTPYAGGRETQYF
TRBJ2-1	NA	TRBD1	TRBV6-6	TGTGCCAGCAGTTACTCCGGGACAGGGGCGCTCGATGAGCAGTTCTTC	CASSYSGTGALDEQFF
TRBJ2-2	NA	TRBD2	TRBV7-2	TGTGCCAGCAGCTTAGCGCTCGCGGGGGGCACCGGGGAGCTGTTTTTT	CASSLALAGGTGELFF